This TCR beta chain came from a study of cytomegalovirus exposure and HLA in healthy donors. General study results and limits: Data from an earlier analysis indicated that most TCR beta V segments were productive either about 87% or about 30% of the time. A later analysis reported that several of the most significant clusters appeared to be linked to common viral pathogens, among them Epstein-Barr virus. An analysis that came later showed most CMV-associated TCR beta chains appearing HLA-restricted.

Notes on this clone: Its antigen is as yet unknown.

PCR involved 60 Vbeta and 13 Jbeta primers. Here immunoSEQ multiplex PCR was the method, and the copy in TCRdb shows in-frame clones only, minus some. The sample lists about 98,000 clones; about 80% were seen once. J lost 2 bases, V lost 5 bases, and 4 bases had no gene match. CDR1 and CDR2 from the germline V gene are SGHTA and FQGNSA. The CDR3 consists of 15 residues. This receptor was identified in a man aged 18 to 30 in good health and CMV-seropositive. The source material was PBMCs. V usage is TRBV7-2 and J usage is TRBJ1-3; 9 bases fit TRBD1. CDR3: CASSTYRGPGNTIYF. The DNA of the CDR3 is TGTGCCAGCAGCACCTACAGGGGGCCTGGAAACACCATATATTTT.